A selection of T cell receptor beta chains follows, all from one sample in a study of blood T cell repertoires in COVID-19. Using immunoSEQ multiplex PCR, the repertoire was profiled, and TCRdb retains in-frame clones only, with some absent. This sample carries some 70,000 clones, about 86% of them seen once, and the ten largest clones take under 1.5%. The sample taken for sequencing was peripheral blood. These receptors all come from a woman aged 55-70 years with acute or convalescent COVID-19. Each CDR3 is given with its conserved first and last residue. D genes are given only for firm matches. Clone size, where shown, is once, few, many, or a class for clones that have expanded.

DNA: TGCAGTGCGGGCAGGTATCAGCCCCAGCATTTT; CDR3: CSAGRYQPQHF; V: TRBV20-1; J: TRBJ1-5; size: NA; D: NA
DNA: TGTGCCAGCAGCTTGACGGGAACCGGGGAGCTGTTTTTT; CDR3: CASSLTGTGELFF; V: TRBV7-9; J: TRBJ2-2; size: NA; D: NA
DNA: TGTGCCAGCAGCCTAAAGACAGGTCTGGGGAACACTGAAGCTTTCTTT; CDR3: CASSLKTGLGNTEAFF; V: TRBV13; J: TRBJ1-1; size: NA; D: NA
DNA: TGTGCCACCAGTGACCCCAGGGATAACGGCTACACCTTC; CDR3: CATSDPRDNGYTF; V: TRBV24-1; J: TRBJ1-2; size: NA; D: NA
DNA: TGTGCCAGCAGTTTACAGGGGACCGGCTCTGGAAACACCATATATTTT; CDR3: CASSLQGTGSGNTIYF; V: TRBV2; J: TRBJ1-3; size: NA; D: TRBD1
DNA: TGTGCCATCAGTGCCAATCCTTCCAGGGGCGGGCAGCAGTACTTC; CDR3: CAISANPSRGGQQYF; V: TRBV10-3; J: TRBJ2-7; size: NA; D: NA
DNA: TGTGCCAGCAGCGAAAGGGGATCTAGCTCCTACGAGCAGTACTTC; CDR3: CASSERGSSSYEQYF; V: TRBV2; J: TRBJ2-7; size: once; D: NA
DNA: TGTGCCAGCAGCAACAGTGGAAATCAGCCCCAGCATTTT; CDR3: CASSNSGNQPQHF; V: TRBV3-1/TRBV3-2; J: TRBJ1-5; size: NA; D: NA
DNA: TGTGCCTTTCAAACGGGACTAGCGCGCACAGATACGCAGTATTTT; CDR3: CAFQTGLARTDTQYF; V: TRBV30; J: TRBJ2-3; size: NA; D: TRBD2
DNA: TGTGCCAGCACACTAGCGGGTTCCTACGAGCAGTACTTC; CDR3: CASTLAGSYEQYF; V: TRBV6-5; J: TRBJ2-7; size: NA; D: TRBD2
DNA: TGTGCCAGCAGCTTGCCTAGCGGGGGCTACAATGAGCAGTTCTTC; CDR3: CASSLPSGGYNEQFF; V: TRBV5-6; J: TRBJ2-1; size: NA; D: TRBD2
DNA: TGTGCCAGCGGGAGGACACTCAATAATTCACCCCTCCACTTT; CDR3: CASGRTLNNSPLHF; V: TRBV5-6; J: TRBJ1-6; size: NA; D: NA
DNA: TGTGCCACCAGCAGAGATTGGAGCGGCGCTGAAGCTTTCTTT; CDR3: CATSRDWSGAEAFF; V: TRBV15; J: TRBJ1-1; size: NA; D: NA
DNA: TGTGCCAGCAGACGCCAAGCCACAGGGGCACTTAACAATGAGCAGTTCTTC; CDR3: CASRRQATGALNNEQFF; V: TRBV7-2; J: TRBJ2-1; size: NA; D: TRBD1
DNA: TGCGCCAGCAGCCAAGGCAGAAACACTGAAGCTTTCTTT; CDR3: CASSQGRNTEAFF; V: TRBV4-1; J: TRBJ1-1; size: NA; D: NA
DNA: TGTGCCAGCAGCTTAGGCAGGGGGAATTACAATGAGCAGTTCTTC; CDR3: CASSLGRGNYNEQFF; V: TRBV7-7; J: TRBJ2-1; size: NA; D: TRBD1
DNA: TGTGCCAGCAGCGGGACAGGGAACAATCAGCCCCAGCATTTT; CDR3: CASSGTGNNQPQHF; V: TRBV2; J: TRBJ1-5; size: NA; D: TRBD1
DNA: TGTGCCAGCAGCTTAAACCGGGACAGGGACCATGAGCAGTTCTTC; CDR3: CASSLNRDRDHEQFF; V: TRBV7-9; J: TRBJ2-1; size: once; D: TRBD1
DNA: TGTGCCAGCAGCCCGAACATTCTAGGTTACAATGAGCAGTTCTTC; CDR3: CASSPNILGYNEQFF; V: TRBV3-1/TRBV3-2; J: TRBJ2-1; size: NA; D: NA
DNA: TGTGCCAGTAGTCCAGGGGGCTATGGCTACACCTTC; CDR3: CASSPGGYGYTF; V: TRBV19; J: TRBJ1-2; size: NA; D: TRBD1
DNA: TGTGCCAGCAGTTACTTAGCGGTTTCCTACAATGAGCAGTTCTTC; CDR3: CASSYLAVSYNEQFF; V: TRBV6-2/TRBV6-3; J: TRBJ2-1; size: NA; D: NA
DNA: TGTGCCAGCAGCCCCCGGGCAGGGGGCTTTGGTTCTGGAAACACCATATATTTT; CDR3: CASSPRAGGFGSGNTIYF; V: TRBV3-1/TRBV3-2; J: TRBJ1-3; size: NA; D: TRBD1
DNA: TGTGCCAGCAGTTACGGGGGAGCTGAAGCTTTCTTT; CDR3: CASSYGGAEAFF; V: TRBV12-3/TRBV12-4; J: TRBJ1-1; size: few; D: NA
DNA: TGTGCCTGGGTACTAGCGGGAGTAACAGAAGCGCAGTATTTT; CDR3: CAWVLAGVTEAQYF; V: TRBV30; J: TRBJ2-3; size: once; D: TRBD2
DNA: TGTGCCAGCAGCCACGGACTAGCGGCCTTGAGCTCCTACAATGAGCAGTTCTTC; CDR3: CASSHGLAALSSYNEQFF; V: TRBV11-2; J: TRBJ2-1; size: NA; D: TRBD2
DNA: TGTGCCAGCAGGAAAACAGGGGGGGAGCCCCAGCATTTT; CDR3: CASRKTGGEPQHF; V: TRBV6-5; J: TRBJ1-5; size: NA; D: TRBD1
DNA: TGTGCCAGCCTCAACAGGGCCGGGGAGACCCAGTACTTC; CDR3: CASLNRAGETQYF; V: TRBV7-8; J: TRBJ2-5; size: NA; D: NA
DNA: TGTGCCAGCAGTTACTTGGGGCCCGCTCGCATCAATGAGCAGTTCTTC; CDR3: CASSYLGPARINEQFF; V: TRBV6-6; J: TRBJ2-1; size: NA; D: NA
DNA: TGTGCCAGCAGTCCGGGGACAGGGAATGGCTACACCTTC; CDR3: CASSPGTGNGYTF; V: TRBV12-3/TRBV12-4; J: TRBJ1-2; size: NA; D: TRBD1
DNA: TGTGCCAGCAGCCCAGAGGGGACAGGGTTTGGATTCTATGGCTACACCTTC; CDR3: CASSPEGTGFGFYGYTF; V: TRBV7-2; J: TRBJ1-2; size: NA; D: TRBD1
DNA: TGTGCCAGCATGACGGCGGGAGGGGGCACAGATACGCAGTATTTT; CDR3: CASMTAGGGTDTQYF; V: TRBV28; J: TRBJ2-3; size: NA; D: TRBD2